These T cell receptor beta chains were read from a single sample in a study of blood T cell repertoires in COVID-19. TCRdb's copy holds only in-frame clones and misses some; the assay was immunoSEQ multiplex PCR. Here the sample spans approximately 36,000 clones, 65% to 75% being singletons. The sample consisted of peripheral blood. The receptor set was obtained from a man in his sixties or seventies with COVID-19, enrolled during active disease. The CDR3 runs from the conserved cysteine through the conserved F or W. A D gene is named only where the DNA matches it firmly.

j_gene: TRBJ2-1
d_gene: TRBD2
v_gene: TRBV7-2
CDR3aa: CASSLASRTSGRASSYNEQFF

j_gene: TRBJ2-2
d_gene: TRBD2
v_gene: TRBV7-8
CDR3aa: CASSASGTSTGELFF

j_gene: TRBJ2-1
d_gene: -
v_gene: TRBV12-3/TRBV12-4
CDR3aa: CASSLLAYNEQFF

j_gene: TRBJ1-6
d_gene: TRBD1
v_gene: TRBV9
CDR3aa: CASSKQGGTSALHF

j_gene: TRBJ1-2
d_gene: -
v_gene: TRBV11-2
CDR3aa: CASSEDPGLHYGYTF

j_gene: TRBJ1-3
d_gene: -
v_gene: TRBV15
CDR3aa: CATSRNQGSGNTIYF

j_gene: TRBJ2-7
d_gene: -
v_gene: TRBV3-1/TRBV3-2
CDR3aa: CASSQTYYEQYF

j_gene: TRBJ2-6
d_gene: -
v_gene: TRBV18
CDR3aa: CASSPNEVSGANVLTF

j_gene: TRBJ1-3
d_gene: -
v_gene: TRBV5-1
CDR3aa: CASSLVDRRDTIYF

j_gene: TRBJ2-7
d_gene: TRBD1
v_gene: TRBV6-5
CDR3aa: CASSYRGQGAYEQYF

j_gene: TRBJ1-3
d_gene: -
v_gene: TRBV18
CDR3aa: CASSPFSSPQGNTIYF

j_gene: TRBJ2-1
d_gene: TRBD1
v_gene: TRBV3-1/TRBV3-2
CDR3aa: CASSQPGTGDNEQFF

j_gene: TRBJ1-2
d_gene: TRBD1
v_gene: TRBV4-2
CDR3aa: CASSQGAKGQFNYGYTF

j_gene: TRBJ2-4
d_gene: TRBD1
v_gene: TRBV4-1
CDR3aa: CASSQDWTGKAKNIQYF

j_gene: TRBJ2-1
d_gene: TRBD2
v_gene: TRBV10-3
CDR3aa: CAIITGTSGGSSYNEQFF

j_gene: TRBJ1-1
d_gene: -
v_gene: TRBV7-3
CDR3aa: CASSLSPSGEKTEAFF

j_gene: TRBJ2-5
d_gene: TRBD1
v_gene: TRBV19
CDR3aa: CASSGQGVETQYF

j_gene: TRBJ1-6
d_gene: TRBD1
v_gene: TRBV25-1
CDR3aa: CASRWDRGRNSPLHF

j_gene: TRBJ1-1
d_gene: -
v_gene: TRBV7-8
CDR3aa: CASSLALQNTEAFF

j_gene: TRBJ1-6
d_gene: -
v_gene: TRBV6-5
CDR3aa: CASSYSADSPLHF

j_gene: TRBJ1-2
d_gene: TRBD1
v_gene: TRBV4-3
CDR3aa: CASSQSETGSYGYTF

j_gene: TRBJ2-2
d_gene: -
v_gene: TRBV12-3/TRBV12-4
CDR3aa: CASTRANTGELFF

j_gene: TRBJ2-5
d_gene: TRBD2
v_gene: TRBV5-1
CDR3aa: CASSIGSSGSETQYF

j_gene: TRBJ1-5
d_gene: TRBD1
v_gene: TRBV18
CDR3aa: CASSSRDRDHQPQHF

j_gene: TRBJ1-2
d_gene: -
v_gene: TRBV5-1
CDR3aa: CASSYDITYGYTF

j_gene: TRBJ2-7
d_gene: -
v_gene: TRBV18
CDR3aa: CASSPRDEQYF

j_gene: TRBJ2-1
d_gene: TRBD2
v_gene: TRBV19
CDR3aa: CASSKGLAGARVDEQFF

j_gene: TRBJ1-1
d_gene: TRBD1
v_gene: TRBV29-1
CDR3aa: CSVILTGGAFF

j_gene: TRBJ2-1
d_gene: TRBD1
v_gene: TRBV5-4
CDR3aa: CASTLRGGTYNEQFF

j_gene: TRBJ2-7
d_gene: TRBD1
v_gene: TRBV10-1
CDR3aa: CASSDCSQGQGSHEQYF

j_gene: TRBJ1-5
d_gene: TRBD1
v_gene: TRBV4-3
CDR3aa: CASSQERHRGGQPQHF

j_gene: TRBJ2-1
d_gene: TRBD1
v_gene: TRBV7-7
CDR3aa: CASSRGGTGVDEQFF

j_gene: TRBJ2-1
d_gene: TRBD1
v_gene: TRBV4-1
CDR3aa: CASHKTGDNNEQFF

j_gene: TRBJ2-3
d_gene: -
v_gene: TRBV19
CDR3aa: CASSIIADTQYF

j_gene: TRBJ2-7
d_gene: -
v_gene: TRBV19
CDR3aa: CASSLGLQDEQYF

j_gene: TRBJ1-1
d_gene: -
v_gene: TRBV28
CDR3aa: CASSSAQGEAAFF

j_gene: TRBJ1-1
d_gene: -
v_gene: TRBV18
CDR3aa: CASSPRENTEAFF

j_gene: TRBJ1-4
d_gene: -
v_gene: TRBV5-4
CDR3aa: CASSPSGHLTQEKLFF

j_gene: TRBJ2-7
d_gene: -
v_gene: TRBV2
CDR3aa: CASSKQVIISYEQYF

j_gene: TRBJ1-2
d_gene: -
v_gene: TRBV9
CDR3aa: CASSITNTANYGYTF

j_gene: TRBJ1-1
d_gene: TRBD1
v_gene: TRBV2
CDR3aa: CASSRDRSLNTEAFF

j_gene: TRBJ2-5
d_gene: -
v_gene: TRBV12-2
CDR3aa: CASRLVREGPEETQYF

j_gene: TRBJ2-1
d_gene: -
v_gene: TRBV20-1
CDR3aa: CSASGASSYNEQFF

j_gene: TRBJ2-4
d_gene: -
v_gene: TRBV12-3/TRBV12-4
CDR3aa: CASTTGGVIQYF